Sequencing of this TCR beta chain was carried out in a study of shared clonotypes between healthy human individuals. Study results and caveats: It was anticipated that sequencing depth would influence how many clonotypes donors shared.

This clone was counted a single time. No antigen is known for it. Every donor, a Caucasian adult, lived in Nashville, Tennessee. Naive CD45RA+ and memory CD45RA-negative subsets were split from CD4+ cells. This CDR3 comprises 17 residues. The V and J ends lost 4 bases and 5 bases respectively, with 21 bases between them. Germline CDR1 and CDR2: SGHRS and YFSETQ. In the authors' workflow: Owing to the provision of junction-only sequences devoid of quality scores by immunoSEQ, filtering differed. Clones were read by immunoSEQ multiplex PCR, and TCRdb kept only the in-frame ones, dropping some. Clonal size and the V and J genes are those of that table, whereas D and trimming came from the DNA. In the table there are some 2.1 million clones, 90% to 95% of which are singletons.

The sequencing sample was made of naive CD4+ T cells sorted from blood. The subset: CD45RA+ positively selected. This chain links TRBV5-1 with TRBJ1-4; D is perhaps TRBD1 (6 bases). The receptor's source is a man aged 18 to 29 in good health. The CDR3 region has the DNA TGCGCCAGCAGCCCCTTGGGACCCCGGGGGGCAAATGAAAAACTGTTTTTT. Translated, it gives CASSPLGPRGANEKLFF.